This TCR beta chain stems from a study of radiotherapy plus CTLA-4 blockade in lung cancer. Study-level points and caveats: Among blood TCR repertoires after radiotherapy plus ipilimumab, tumor-derived clones expanded.

Focal radiation plus CTLA-4 blockade with ipilimumab was given to patients with chemo-refractory metastatic non-small-cell lung cancer. With regard to this clone: Its specificity is unknown.

Using immunoSEQ multiplex PCR, the repertoire was profiled, and TCRdb retains in-frame clones only, with some absent. Found here are around 37,000 clones, around 70% of them singletons; the top ten hold roughly a tenth. This sequence originates from a human donor with non-small cell lung cancer who had stable disease on radiotherapy plus ipilimumab. This specimen consisted of peripheral blood, obtained from a patient treated with radiotherapy plus ipilimumab.

The CDR3 nucleotides read TGTGCCAGCAGCTGGGAACGGGGACAAGAGACCCAGTACTTC. Residues: CASSWERGQETQYF. The chain has TRBV5-6 and TRBJ2-5; D is possibly TRBD2 (5 bases). This CDR3 is built from 14 residues. Germline lookup yields CDR1 SGHDT and CDR2 YYEEEE. Trimming stripped 3 bases from V and 2 bases from J, with 11 bases between.